This T cell receptor (beta chain) came from a study of CD8 T cells in Susac syndrome. Findings of the study overall: Clonal expansion involving Susac CD8+ cells peaked in TEMRA cells and active patients. In its TCR sequencing and HLA analysis, the study acknowledged that the number of individuals was relatively small.

The V gene end was trimmed by 0 bases and the J gene end by 3 bases; junction bases not matched to a gene: 0. Germline lookup yields CDR1 SGHRS and CDR2 YFSETQ. The CDR3 spans 14 residues. RNA in amounts of about 0.45 to 1 ug was reverse transcribed with random hexamers. From the immunoSEQ multiplex PCR reads, TCRdb called clonotypes with MiXCR, one entry per CDR3 protein. The data hold 150,000 to 200,000 distinct CDR3 sequences, with more than 85% observed a single time. As for this clonotype: Its antigen is still unknown.

Source material: CD8+ T cells from PBMCs. This rearrangement joins TRBV5-1 to TRBJ1-1; 9 nucleotides agree with TRBD1. This TCR was sampled from a human donor with Susac syndrome. CDR3: CASSLDRGHTEAFF. DNA for the CDR3: TGCGCCAGCAGCTTGGACAGGGGGCACACTGAAGCTTTCTTT. Full variable domain (missing parts from reference TRBV5-1 and TRBJ1-1): KAGVTQTPRYLIKTRGQQVTLSCSPISGHRSVSWYQQTPGQGLQFLFEYFSETQRNKGNFPGRFSGRQFSNSRSEMNVSTLELGDSALYLCASSLDRGHTEAFFGQGTRLTVV.